These 23 T cell receptor beta chains were sequenced from one sample in a study of blood T cell repertoires in COVID-19. Only in-frame clones appear in the TCRdb table, and some are missing; sequencing was by immunoSEQ multiplex PCR. The table lists 150,000 to 200,000 clones, approximately 83% of them singletons. Sample: peripheral blood. Receptors were obtained from a human donor in a cohort sampled during active COVID-19.

This chain's CDR3 is CASSSTGYTGELFF. The CDR3 DNA reads as TGTGCCAGCAGCTCCACAGGGTACACCGGGGAGCTGTTTTTT. J is TRBJ2-2 and V is TRBV7-9, with a weak D call TRBD1 (6 bases). From germline, CDR1 is SEHNR and CDR2 FQNEAQ (reference sequence). CDR3 length equals 14 residues. V lost 4 bases and J lost 3, with 9 bases in between.

The rearrangement links TRBV28 to TRBJ1-2, with TRBD1 identical over 8 bases. V shed 6 bases and J 4 bases; nucleotides not matched to a gene: 4. Germline lookup yields CDR1 MDHEN and CDR2 SYDVKM. The CDR3 is 13 residues long. CDR3 region: CASRAGGSYGYTF. CDR3 coding DNA: TGTGCCAGCAGGGCAGGGGGCTCCTATGGCTACACCTTC.

J is TRBJ1-1 and V is TRBV11-2; possibly TRBD1 for D (5 bases). CDR3 length: 12 amino acids. The V end was cut by 1 base, the J end by 10 bases, with 10 bases between. Germline V CDR1 and CDR2: SGHAT, FQNNGV. CDR3 nucleotide sequence: TGTGCCAGCAGCTTAGTCGGAGGGGTAGCTTTCTTT. Translation gives CASSLVGGVAFF.

V usage is TRBV5-1 and J usage is TRBJ2-3; 9 bases fit TRBD2. J lost 1 base, V lost 4 bases, and 4 bases had no gene match. This CDR3 region has 15 residues. From germline, CDR1 is SGHRS and CDR2 YFSETQ. In nucleotides, the CDR3 is TGCGCCAGCAGCCCCGCTAGCGGGGGCACAGATACGCAGTATTTT. Its protein product is CASSPASGGTDTQYF. Together with reference TRBV5-1 and TRBJ2-3, the CDR3 gives the full variable domain: KAGVTQTPRYLIKTRGQQVTLSCSPISGHRSVSWYQQTPGQGLQFLFEYFSETQRNKGNFPGRFSGRQFSNSRSEMNVSTLELGDSALYLCASSPASGGTDTQYFGPGTRLTVL.

This chain links TRBV5-4 with TRBJ2-5, with 7 bases fitting TRBD2. CDR3 length: 13 residues. The V segment lost 0 bases and the J segment 5 bases; nucleotides outside the gene matches: 1. Germline CDR1 SGHNT, CDR2 YYREEE (reference sequence). The CDR3 DNA is TGTGCCAGCAGCTTGGCCGGGGGGGAGACCCAGTACTTC. It translates to CASSLAGGETQYF.

The V and J genes are TRBV4-1 and TRBJ2-7; 8 positions agree with TRBD1. The CDR3 is 17 residues long. The junction had 11 bases not matched to a gene; V was cut back by 2 bases and J by 2 bases. Germline V gene sequence: CDR1 MGHRA, CDR2 YSYEKL. In DNA, the CDR3 is TGCGCCAGCAGCCAATCCATTGGACAGGGACGGCCCTACGAGCAGTACTTC. It codes for CASSQSIGQGRPYEQYF.

The chain has TRBV5-4 and TRBJ2-7; the D is unclear. CDR1 is SGHNT and CDR2 is YYREEE in the germline V gene (reference sequence). The CDR3 runs 14 residues. Between the trimmed V and J ends, which lost 0 bases and 3 bases, there was a span of 10 bases. In DNA form, the CDR3 reads TGTGCCAGCAGCTTGGAAAGCGATGACTACGAGCAGTACTTC. Protein: CASSLESDDYEQYF.

The V and J genes are TRBV5-4 and TRBJ2-3, with D possibly TRBD2 on 6 matching bases. V dropped 4 bases and J dropped 0 bases, with 12 bases sitting between them. The germline V gene has CDR1 SGHNT and CDR2 YYREEE (reference sequence). There are 15 residues in the CDR3. CDR3 sequence: CASSSERASTDTQYF. In DNA, the CDR3 is TGTGCCAGCAGCAGTGAGCGGGCAAGCACAGATACGCAGTATTTT. The full variable domain, rest sourced from reference TRBV5-4 and TRBJ2-3, is ETGVTQSPTHLIKTRGQQVTLRCSSQSGHNTVSWYQQALGQGPQFIFQYYREEENGRGNFPPRFSGLQFPNYSSELNVNALELDDSALYLCASSSERASTDTQYFGPGTRLTVL.

The CDR3 coding sequence is TGTGCCAGCAGCCACAGCGGCACCTACGAGCAGTACTTC. Translation: CASSHSGTYEQYF. The chain joins TRBV3-1 (or the pseudogene TRBV3-2) to TRBJ2-7, with a weak D call TRBD2 (5 bases). The V end was cut by 3 bases, the J end by 2 bases, with 8 bases between. The CDR3 loop spans 13 amino acids. Germline lookup yields CDR1 LGHDT and CDR2 YNNKEL (reference sequence).

The chain couples TRBV6-5 to TRBJ2-7, with 8 positions matching TRBD1. The germline gives CDR1 MNHEY, CDR2 SVGAGI. This CDR3 contains 14 residues. V shed 8 bases and J 6 bases; nucleotides not matched to a gene: 12. The CDR3 spells CASRNRDQGAEQYF. CDR3 nucleotides: TGTGCCAGCCGTAACCGGGACCAGGGGGCCGAGCAGTACTTC.

V is TRBV28 and J is TRBJ1-2, with D possibly TRBD1 on 5 matching bases. This CDR3 contains 13 residues. The ends were cut back, 4 bases at V and 2 bases at J, with 8 bases in the middle. Per germline, CDR1 MDHEN and CDR2 SYDVKM. The CDR3 here is CASSSGGNYGYTF. Written as DNA, the CDR3 is TGTGCCAGCAGTTCGGGGGGGAACTATGGCTACACCTTC.

CDR3 protein: CASSLQFRGTEAFF. In DNA, the CDR3 is TGTGCCAGCAGCTTACAGTTCCGGGGCACTGAAGCTTTCTTT. The chain carries TRBV7-3 and TRBJ1-1; D remains ambiguous. Germline assignment: CDR1 SGHTA and CDR2 FQGTGA. V dropped 2 bases and J dropped 4 bases, with 11 bases sitting between them. The CDR3 is made up of 14 amino acids. Filled out from reference TRBV7-3 and TRBJ1-1, the complete variable domain reads GAGVSQTPSNKVTEKGKYVELRCDPISGHTALYWYRQSLGQGPEFLIYFQGTGAADDSGLPNDRFFAVRPEGSVSTLKIQRTERGDSAVYLCASSLQFRGTEAFFGQGTRLTVV.

This clone was detected only a few times. The rearrangement uses TRBV5-5 and TRBJ2-7; no clear D gene. Deletions cut 2 bases from V and 1 base from J, with 10 bases between. Germline V gives CDR1 SGHKS, CDR2 YYEKEE (reference sequence). This CDR3 has 14 amino acids. As DNA, the CDR3 is TGTGCCAGCAGCTTACAGCTTTCATCCTACGAGCAGTACTTC. Residues: CASSLQLSSYEQYF.

This clone came up once. This rearrangement joins TRBV3-1 (or the pseudogene TRBV3-2) to TRBJ2-5; no reliable D call. In germline, CDR1 is LGHDT, CDR2 YNNKEL (reference sequence). V was cut by 1 base and J by 2 bases, with 8 bases left in between. This CDR3 comprises 14 residues. In DNA form, the CDR3 reads TGTGCCAGCAGCCAAGCGGCAGGACAAGAGACCCAGTACTTC. Protein product: CASSQAAGQETQYF.

The chain has TRBV4-3 and TRBJ1-2; TRBD1 matches at 9 bases. CDR3 length: 15 residues. Germline assignment: CDR1 LGHNA and CDR2 YSLEER. V lost 2 bases to trimming and J lost 4 bases; unmatched junction nucleotides: 5. CDR3 sequence (DNA): TGCGCCAGCAGCCAACCCGACAGGGGGATCTATGGCTACACCTTC. Translating gives CASSQPDRGIYGYTF.

This clone was seen once. The chain links TRBV27 to TRBJ2-2; TRBD2 might be the D (5 bases). This CDR3 has 15 amino acids. V dropped 1 base and J dropped 3 bases, with 9 bases sitting between them. CDR1 is MNHEY, CDR2 SMNVEV, per germline (reference sequence). The CDR3 DNA follows: TGTGCCAGCAGTTTATGGTCGGGGTACACCGGGGAGCTGTTTTTT. Protein sequence: CASSLWSGYTGELFF.

This clone appeared a single time. This chain uses TRBV11-2 with TRBJ2-7; maybe TRBD1 (5 bases). CDR3 length equals 14 residues. Germline assignment: CDR1 SGHAT and CDR2 FQNNGV. Trimming removed 5 bases at V and 0 bases at J, with 11 bases between. The CDR3 loop is CASSLTVSSYEQYF. The CDR3 nucleotides read TGTGCCAGCAGCCTGACAGTTAGCTCCTACGAGCAGTACTTC.

V and J are TRBV12-3 or TRBV12-4 and TRBJ2-2, with D hard to call. V was clipped by 5 bases and J by 5 bases, with 3 bases between them. CDR3 length equals 11 residues. CDR3 bases: TGTGCCAGCAGTCAAACCGGGGAGCTGTTTTTT. As protein: CASSQTGELFF.

J is TRBJ1-2 and V is TRBV7-2, with D possibly matching TRBD1 (5 bases). V was clipped by 8 bases and J by 0 bases, with 16 bases between them. CDR1 is SGHTA and CDR2 is FQGNSA in the germline V gene. This CDR3 has 15 residues. The CDR3 DNA follows: TGTGCCAGCCGGCCTTCGGGGGTTTCTAACTATGGCTACACCTTC. This encodes CASRPSGVSNYGYTF.

V is TRBV11-2 and J is TRBJ1-2; D is possibly TRBD1 (5 bases). CDR3 size: 16 residues. Germline V CDR1 and CDR2: SGHAT, FQNNGV. Trimming pared 5 bases from V and 3 bases from J, leaving 19 bases between. The chain's CDR3 is CASSRGDSIGYYGYTF. CDR3 nucleotides: TGTGCCAGCAGCAGAGGGGACTCAATTGGTTACTATGGCTACACCTTC.

The CDR3 DNA reads as TGCGCCAGCAGCGATGGATCAGGGCAGGGCTCTGGGGCCAACGTCCTGACTTTC. It is translated as CASSDGSGQGSGANVLTF. V and J are TRBV5-1 and TRBJ2-6; D perhaps matches TRBD1 (5 bases). CDR1 and CDR2 from the germline V gene are SGHRS and YFSETQ. The V end lost 4 bases, the J end lost 0 bases, and 17 bases lay between the germline ends. This CDR3 has 18 residues.

In its sample, this clone was seen a few times. The chain couples TRBV7-9 to TRBJ1-6, with D perhaps matching TRBD1 (6 bases). CDR1 is SEHNR, CDR2 FQNEAQ, per germline (reference sequence). The CDR3 is 14 residues long. V was clipped by 5 bases and J by 10 bases, with 15 bases between them. CDR3 region: CASSPTGTGSPLHF. Written as DNA, the CDR3 is TGTGCCAGCAGCCCTACAGGGACGGGATCACCCCTCCACTTT.

The chain uses TRBV2 and TRBJ2-7; possibly TRBD2 for D (7 bases). The germline CDR1 and CDR2 sequences are SNHLY and FYNNEI. The V end lost 10 bases, the J end lost 0 bases, and 13 bases lay between the germline ends. The CDR3 has 13 amino acids. This CDR3 reads CAIRRGGSYEQYF. The CDR3 nucleotides read TGTGCCATCCGGAGGGGGGGCTCCTACGAGCAGTACTTC.